Detailed here is one T cell receptor (beta chain). This clonotype was observed many times. This receptor's antigen is unknown. Nothing much larger sits one base from this clone, and base qualities are not available. For unsorted PBMC libraries, 2 million PBMCs were used after storage in RNAlater at -80 degrees C until RNA extraction. Peripheral blood underwent Ficoll-Hypaque density gradient centrifugation to isolate PBMCs, which were then cryopreserved in liquid nitrogen. The sample belongs to a study of neurological immune-mediated disorders (dated by TCRdb to between 2018 and 2021). General notes on the study: Peripheral blood TCR-beta repertoires from patients with HTLV-I-associated myelopathy (HAM/TSP), patients with multiple sclerosis, and healthy controls were compared in the study using UMI-based sequencing. The cohort comprised about 71 subjects: 15 or so HAM/TSP patients, some 34 multiple sclerosis patients and around 20 healthy controls. The 100 to 110 TCR-beta libraries covered PBMC samples along with longitudinal samples, technical triplicates, and paired sorted CD4+ and CD8+ T-cell subsets. The study at large found these results: The highest TCR clonal expansion was observed in HAM/TSP patients, whereas the lowest was observed in MS patients, even when compared with healthy controls. No identical CDR3 amino acid sequences were found to be shared among expanded clones across subjects, suggesting that TCR-beta repertoires were private in all groups.

Trimming costs V 0 bases and J 4 bases, and their ends lie 6 bases apart. Reading from cysteine to phenylalanine, the CDR3 counts 14 amino acids. The entry retains the CDR3 DNA only, 42 bases that are in frame from base 1. The germline V gene (reference sequence) sets CDR1 to SEHNR and CDR2 to FQNEAQ. cDNA was synthesized by template-switch 5'RACE using a primer with a 10-nucleotide random unique molecular identifier that tagged each TCR transcript. Every sequencing run yielded over 200 million TCR-beta sequences covering 15-18 subjects. The RNeasy kit was used for extraction of total RNA. Using the KAPA Real-time Library Amplification kit, TCR-beta VDJ regions were amplified with primers for the TCR constant region and the 5'RACE anchor. Sample indexes and Illumina adaptors were added in a first PCR, and a second PCR then increased library yield. After Ampure bead purification, the roughly 650 bp TCR product was size-selected on a 2% E-gel SizeSelection system. Before pooling, library quality was assessed on a Bioanalyzer, concentration was determined with Qubit, and library quantification was performed with the Kapa Library Quantification kit. Paired-end 2 x 150 bp sequencing of the libraries was performed on an Illumina HiSeq 2500. To increase sequence diversity, about 23-32% phiX was spiked into each library pool. The original methods were these. Quality-filtered reads were processed with the UMI-based MiGEC pipeline, and over 80% of raw TCR sequences were removed by the MiGEC pipeline during error correction. VDJ genes were aligned to IMGT germline references, and each clonotype was defined by a unique CDR3 amino acid sequence together with V-J genes. Clonal expansion, Shannon diversity, and CDR3 relatedness (CalcPairwiseDistances, ClusterSamples) were evaluated with VDJtools, and phylogenetic trees were built with CLCbio workbench. Expanded clones were defined as having at least 8 unique UMIs, based on coefficient-of-variation modelling across technical triplicates. TCRdb passed the public sequencing reads through fastp at Q25 and MiXCR, retaining productive beta sequences. Entries are consolidated by CDR3 protein sequence, retaining the most common genes and DNA. The V and J calls here are based on TCRdb, not the publication. This sample lists under 20,000 distinct CDR3 sequences; 14% to 15% were detected once. The ten largest make up around 15% of the sample.

The origin of this receptor is a man aged 55-75 years with HTLV-1-associated myelopathy (HAM/TSP). Specimen: PBMCs. The chain couples TRBV7-9 to TRBJ1-4; no D segment can be confidently identified. The DNA sequence is TGTGCCAGCAGCTTAGCGGTCCATAATGAAAAACTGTTTTTT. This yields the protein CASSLAVHNEKLFF.